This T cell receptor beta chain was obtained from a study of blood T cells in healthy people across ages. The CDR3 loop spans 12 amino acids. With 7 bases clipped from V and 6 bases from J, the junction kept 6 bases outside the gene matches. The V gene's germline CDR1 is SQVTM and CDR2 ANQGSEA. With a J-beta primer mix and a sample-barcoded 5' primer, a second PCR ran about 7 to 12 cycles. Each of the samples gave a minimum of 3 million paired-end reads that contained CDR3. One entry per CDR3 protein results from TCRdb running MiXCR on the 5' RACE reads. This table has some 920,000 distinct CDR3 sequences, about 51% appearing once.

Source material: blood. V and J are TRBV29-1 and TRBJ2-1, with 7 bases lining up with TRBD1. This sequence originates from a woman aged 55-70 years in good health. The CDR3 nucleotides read TGCAGCGCCGGAACAGGGGTCAATGAGCAGTTCTTC. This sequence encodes CSAGTGVNEQFF.